One T cell receptor (beta chain) is described in this entry. This specimen belongs to a study of cytomegalovirus exposure and HLA in healthy donors. Study context: Later, an analysis reported that the 130 or so validation repertoires had used the same platform as the approximately 630 first-cohort repertoires.

The ends were cut back, 0 bases at V and 2 bases at J, with 16 bases in the middle. The CDR3 extends over 17 amino acids. The germline CDR1 and CDR2 sequences are LNHNV and YYDKDF (reference sequence). Profiled with immunoSEQ multiplex PCR; TCRdb holds only in-frame clones, not every one. Of about 38,000 clones listed, approximately 92% are singletons. From the roughly 110-subject validation cohort, which was separate from the roughly 700-subject first cohort, the donors were drawn. This clonotype originated in a man aged 18 to 35 in good health and CMV-seronegative. The sequenced material came from PBMCs. The chain recombines TRBV15 with TRBJ1-2, with D uncertain. The CDR3 DNA reads as TGTGCCACCAGCAGAGATCTCCCCTCCAATGGCAACTATGGCTACACCTTC. Protein: CATSRDLPSNGNYGYTF.